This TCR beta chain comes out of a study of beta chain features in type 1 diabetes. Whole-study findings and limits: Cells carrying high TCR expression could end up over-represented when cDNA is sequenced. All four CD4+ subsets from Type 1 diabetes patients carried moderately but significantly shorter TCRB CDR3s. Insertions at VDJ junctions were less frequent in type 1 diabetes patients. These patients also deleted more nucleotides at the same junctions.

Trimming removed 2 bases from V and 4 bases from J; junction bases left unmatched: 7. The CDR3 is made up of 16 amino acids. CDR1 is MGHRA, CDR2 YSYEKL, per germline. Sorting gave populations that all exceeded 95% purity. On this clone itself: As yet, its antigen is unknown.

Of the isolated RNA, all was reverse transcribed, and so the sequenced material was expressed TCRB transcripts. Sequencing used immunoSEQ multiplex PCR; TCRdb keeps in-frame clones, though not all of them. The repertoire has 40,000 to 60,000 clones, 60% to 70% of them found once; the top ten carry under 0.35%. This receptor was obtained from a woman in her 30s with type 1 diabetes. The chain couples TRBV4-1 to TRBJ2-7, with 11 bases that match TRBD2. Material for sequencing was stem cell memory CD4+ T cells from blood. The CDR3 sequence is CASSQQTSGSGYEQYF. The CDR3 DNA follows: TGCGCCAGCAGCCAACAAACTAGCGGGAGCGGGTACGAGCAGTACTTC.